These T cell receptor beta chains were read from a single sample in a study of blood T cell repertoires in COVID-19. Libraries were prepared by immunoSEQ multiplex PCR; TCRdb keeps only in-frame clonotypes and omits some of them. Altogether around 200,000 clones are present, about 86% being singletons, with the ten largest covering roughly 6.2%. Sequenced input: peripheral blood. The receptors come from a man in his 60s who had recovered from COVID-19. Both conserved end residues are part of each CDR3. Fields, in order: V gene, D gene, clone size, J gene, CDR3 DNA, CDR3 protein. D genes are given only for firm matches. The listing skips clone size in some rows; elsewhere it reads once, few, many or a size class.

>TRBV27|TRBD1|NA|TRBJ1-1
TGTGCCAGCATTCCGCGGACAGGGGCAATGAACACTGAAGCTTTCTTT
CASIPRTGAMNTEAFF
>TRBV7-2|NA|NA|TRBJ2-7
TGTGCCAGCAGCCCCCCGTCGCCTCCCGCGGGAGAGCAGTACTTC
CASSPPSPPAGEQYF
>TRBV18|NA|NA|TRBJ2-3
TGTGCCAGCTCCCCAGTTCGGGGGGATACGCAGTATTTT
CASSPVRGDTQYF
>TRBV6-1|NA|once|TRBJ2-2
TGTGCCAGCAGTGAACAAAGCGCGAACACCGGGGAGCTGTTTTTT
CASSEQSANTGELFF
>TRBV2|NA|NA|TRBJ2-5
TGTGCCAGCAGTACGGGGGAGACCCAGTACTTC
CASSTGETQYF
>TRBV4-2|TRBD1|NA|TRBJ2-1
TGTGCCAGCAGCCATCCCGGGACAGGGAACAATGAGCAGTTCTTC
CASSHPGTGNNEQFF
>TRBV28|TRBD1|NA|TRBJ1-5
TGTGCCAGCAGTTTCGACAGGGGGCTGATTCAGCCCCAGCATTTT
CASSFDRGLIQPQHF
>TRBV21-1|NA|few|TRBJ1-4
TGTGCCAGCAGCAAAGGGGGACAGGTAGGGGAAAAACTGTTTTTT
CASSKGGQVGEKLFF
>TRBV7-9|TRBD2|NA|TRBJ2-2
TGTGCCAGCAGCCCCATAGCGGGATGGGACACCGGGGAGCTGTTTTTT
CASSPIAGWDTGELFF
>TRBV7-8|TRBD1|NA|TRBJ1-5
TGTGCCAGCAGCCGGGACAGGGGATCGCCCCAGCATTTT
CASSRDRGSPQHF
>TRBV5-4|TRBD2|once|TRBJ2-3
TGTGCCAGCAGCTTACGACTAGCGGACACAGATACGCAGTATTTT
CASSLRLADTDTQYF
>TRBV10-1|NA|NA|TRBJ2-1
TGCGCCAGCAGTGAGAGGGGCAGCTCCTACAATGAGCAGTTCTTC
CASSERGSSYNEQFF
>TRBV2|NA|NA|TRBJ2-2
TGTGCCAGCACTGGTCTAGGCGGGGAGCTGTTTTTT
CASTGLGGELFF
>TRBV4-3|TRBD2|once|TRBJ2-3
TGCGCCAGCAGCCAAGATCCGTTGGCGGGGGGGGTTACAGATACGCAGTATTTT
CASSQDPLAGGVTDTQYF
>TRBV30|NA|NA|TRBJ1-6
TGTGCCTGGAGTCCCCTTCAAGCTTATAATTCACCCCTCCACTTT
CAWSPLQAYNSPLHF
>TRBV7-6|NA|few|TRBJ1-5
TGTGCCAGCAGCTATACGCCACCCGCGCGACAGCAATCAGCCCAGCATTTT
CASSYTPPARQQSAQHF
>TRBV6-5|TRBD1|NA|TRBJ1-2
TGTGCCAGCAGTACATTCGGGGACAGGGGAAGAGGCTACACCTTC
CASSTFGDRGRGYTF
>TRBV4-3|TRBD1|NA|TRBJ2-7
TGCGCCAGCAGCAACCGTCCGGGACAGGGTTCCTACGAGCAGTACTTC
CASSNRPGQGSYEQYF
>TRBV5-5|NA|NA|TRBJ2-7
TGTGCCAGCAGCTTGTTTCAGGATAAGAATGGGTACTTC
CASSLFQDKNGYF
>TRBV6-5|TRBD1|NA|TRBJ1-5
TGTGCCAGCAGCGGGGACAGGGAGAGGCATCAGCCCCAGCATTTT
CASSGDRERHQPQHF
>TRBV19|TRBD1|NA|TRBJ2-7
TGTGCCAGTAGTCCCAGGGACAGGGGTGTCGACGAGCAGTACTTC
CASSPRDRGVDEQYF
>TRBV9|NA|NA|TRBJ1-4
TGTGCCAGCAGCGTAGGGGAGGCAACTAATGAAAAACTGTTTTTT
CASSVGEATNEKLFF
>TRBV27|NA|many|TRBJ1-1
TGTGCCAGCCGGGAGGGGCGGGGGAGGTTTGAAGCTTTCTTT
CASREGRGRFEAFF
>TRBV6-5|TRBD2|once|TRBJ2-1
TGTGCCAGCAGGACTTCCGCGGGAGGGCCAGTTGAGCAGTTCTTC
CASRTSAGGPVEQFF
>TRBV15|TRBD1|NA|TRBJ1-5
TGTGCCACCAGCAGAGAGGGGGGGACAGGTCAACAGCCCCAGCATTTT
CATSREGGTGQQPQHF
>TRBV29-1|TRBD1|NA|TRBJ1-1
TGCAGCGTTGAAGGGACAGGGAGCACTGAAGCTTTCTTT
CSVEGTGSTEAFF
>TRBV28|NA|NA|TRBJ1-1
TGTGCCAGCAGCCCGGACAGATTGAACACTGAAGCTTTCTTT
CASSPDRLNTEAFF
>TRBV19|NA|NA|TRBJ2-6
TGTGCCAGTAGTATAGCAGGGGTAGGGGCCAACGTCCTGACTTTC
CASSIAGVGANVLTF
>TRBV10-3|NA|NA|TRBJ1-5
TGTGCCATCAAGCGGGGGGACAATCAGCCCCAGCATTTT
CAIKRGDNQPQHF
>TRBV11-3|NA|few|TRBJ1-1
TGTGCCAGCAGCCCCGGGGAGGGGCCGATGTACACTGAAGCTTTCTTT
CASSPGEGPMYTEAFF